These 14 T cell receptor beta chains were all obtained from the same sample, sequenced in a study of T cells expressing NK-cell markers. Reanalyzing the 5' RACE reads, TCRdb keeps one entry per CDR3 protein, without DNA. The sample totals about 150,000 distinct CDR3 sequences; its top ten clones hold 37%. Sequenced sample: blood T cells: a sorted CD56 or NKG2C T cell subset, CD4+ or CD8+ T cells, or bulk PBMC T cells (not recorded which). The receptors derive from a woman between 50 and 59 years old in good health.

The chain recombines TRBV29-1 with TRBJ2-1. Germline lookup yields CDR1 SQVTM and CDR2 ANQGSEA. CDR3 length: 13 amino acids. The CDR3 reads CSLNSWTLSEQFF.

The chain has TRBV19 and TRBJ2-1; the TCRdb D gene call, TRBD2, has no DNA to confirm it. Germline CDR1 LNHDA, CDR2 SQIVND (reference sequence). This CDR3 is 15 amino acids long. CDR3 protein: CARARTSGFFNEQFF.

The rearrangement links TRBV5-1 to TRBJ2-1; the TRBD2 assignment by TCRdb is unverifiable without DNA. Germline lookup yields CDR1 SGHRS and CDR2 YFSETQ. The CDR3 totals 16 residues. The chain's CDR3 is CASSLALAGDLSEQFF.

This CDR3 is CASSSQETDPNTIYF. The gene calls are TRBV7-9 and TRBJ1-3. Germline assignment: CDR1 SEHNR and CDR2 FQNEAQ (reference sequence). This CDR3 comprises 15 residues.

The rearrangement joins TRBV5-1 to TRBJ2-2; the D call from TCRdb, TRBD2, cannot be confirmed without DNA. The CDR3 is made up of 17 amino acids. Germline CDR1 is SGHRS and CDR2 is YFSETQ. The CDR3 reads CASSLLVASPNTGELFF.

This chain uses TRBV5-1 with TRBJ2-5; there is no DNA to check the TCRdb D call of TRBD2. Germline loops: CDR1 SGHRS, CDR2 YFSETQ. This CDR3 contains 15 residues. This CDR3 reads CASSLEGGIPETQYF.

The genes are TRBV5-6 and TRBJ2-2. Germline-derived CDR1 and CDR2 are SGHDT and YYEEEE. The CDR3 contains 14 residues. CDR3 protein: CASSLSSNTGELFF. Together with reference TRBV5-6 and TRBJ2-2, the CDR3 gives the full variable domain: DAGVTQSPTHLIKTRGQQVTLRCSPKSGHDTVSWYQQALGQGPQFIFQYYEEEERQRGNFPDRFSGHQFPNYSSELNVNALLLGDSALYLCASSLSSNTGELFFGEGSRLTVL.

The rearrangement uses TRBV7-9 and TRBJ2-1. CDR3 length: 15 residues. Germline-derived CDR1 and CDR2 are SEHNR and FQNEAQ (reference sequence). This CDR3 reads CASSLTDRENNEQFF.

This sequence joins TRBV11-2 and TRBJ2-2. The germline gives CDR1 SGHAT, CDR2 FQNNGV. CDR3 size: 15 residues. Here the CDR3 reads CASSLETSYTGELFF.

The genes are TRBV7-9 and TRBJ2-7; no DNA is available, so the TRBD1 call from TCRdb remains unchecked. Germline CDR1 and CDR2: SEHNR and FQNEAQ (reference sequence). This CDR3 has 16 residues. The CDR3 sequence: CASSSKSGRRIYEQYF.

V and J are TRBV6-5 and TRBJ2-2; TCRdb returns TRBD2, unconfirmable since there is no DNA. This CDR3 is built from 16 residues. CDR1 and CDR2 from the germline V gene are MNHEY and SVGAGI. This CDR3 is CASSPQAGGRGGELFF.

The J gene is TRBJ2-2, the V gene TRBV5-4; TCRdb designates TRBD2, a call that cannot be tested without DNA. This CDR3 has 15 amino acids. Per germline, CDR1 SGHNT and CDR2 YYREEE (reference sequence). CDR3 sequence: CASSLTAGRTGELFF.

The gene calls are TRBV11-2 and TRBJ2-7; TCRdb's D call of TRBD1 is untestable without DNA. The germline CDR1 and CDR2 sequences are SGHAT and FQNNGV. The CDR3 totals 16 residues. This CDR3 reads CASSRVPGQGVDEQYF.

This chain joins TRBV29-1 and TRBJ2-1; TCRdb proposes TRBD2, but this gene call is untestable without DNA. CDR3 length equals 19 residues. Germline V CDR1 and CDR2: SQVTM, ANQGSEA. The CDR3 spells CSVVFLGTSGGSSYNEQFF.